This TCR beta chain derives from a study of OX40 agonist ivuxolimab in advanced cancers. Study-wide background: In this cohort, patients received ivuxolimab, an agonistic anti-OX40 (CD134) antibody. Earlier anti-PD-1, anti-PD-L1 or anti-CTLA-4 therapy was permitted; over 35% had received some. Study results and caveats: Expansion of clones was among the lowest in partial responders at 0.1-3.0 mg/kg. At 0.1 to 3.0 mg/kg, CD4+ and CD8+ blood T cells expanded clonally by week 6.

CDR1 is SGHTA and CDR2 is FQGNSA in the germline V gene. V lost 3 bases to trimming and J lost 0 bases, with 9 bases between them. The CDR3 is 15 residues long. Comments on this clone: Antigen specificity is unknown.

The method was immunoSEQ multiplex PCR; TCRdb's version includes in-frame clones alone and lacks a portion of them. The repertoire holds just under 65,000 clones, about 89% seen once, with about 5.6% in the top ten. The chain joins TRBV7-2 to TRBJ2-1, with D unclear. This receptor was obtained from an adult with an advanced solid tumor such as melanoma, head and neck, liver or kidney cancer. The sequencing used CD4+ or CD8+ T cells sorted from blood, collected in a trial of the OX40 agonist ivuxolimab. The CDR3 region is CASSFARSSYNEQFF. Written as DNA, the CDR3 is TGTGCCAGCAGCTTCGCCCGAAGCTCCTACAATGAGCAGTTCTTC.